These 15 T cell receptor beta chains share one sample of origin, sequenced in a study of naive and memory T cell subsets listed by TCRdb under 2017. The library was made by UMI-ligation and nested PCR. TCRdb shows the sequencer as Illumina MiSeq. The beta constant-region primer was an equimolar mix of two oligonucleotides covering both TRBC1 and TRBC2. The ligated cDNA went through four rounds of PCR with nested alpha and beta constant-region primers together with the SP2 primer. Using fastp trimming at Q25 and MiXCR clonotype assembly, TCRdb reanalyzed the public sequencing data and kept in-frame beta chains. CDR3 protein duplicates are merged, each entry listing the most common genes and DNA. Recorded for this sample are thousands of distinct CDR3 sequences; under 30% of them occurred a single time. The top ten clonotypes cover 59% of the sample. Material: CD8+ TEMRA cells from blood. The cell subset or site label on this specimen signifies: effector memory re-expressing CD45RA, CD45RA+ CD27-. All receptors come from a human donor in good health.

The chain recombines TRBV27 with TRBJ2-5, with 9 bases fitting TRBD2. The CDR3 spans 15 residues. The J segment lost 5 bases and the V segment lost 3 bases, leaving 7 bases of the junction unmatched. Germline loops: CDR1 MNHEY, CDR2 SMNVEV (reference sequence). CDR3 sequence reads: CASSLAGGVSETQYF. As DNA, the CDR3 is TGTGCCAGCAGTTTGGCGGGGGGGGTTTCGGAGACCCAGTACTTC.

The gene calls are TRBV9 and TRBJ1-1, with a tentative D call TRBD1 (5 bases). This CDR3 is built from 13 residues. With 4 bases removed from V and 6 bases from J, the gap between germline ends came to 13 bases. In germline, CDR1 is SGDLS, CDR2 YYNGEE. The CDR3 sequence is CASSIQVGAEAFF. CDR3 sequence (DNA): TGTGCCAGCAGCATACAGGTGGGTGCTGAAGCTTTCTTT. The whole variable domain, remainder taken from reference TRBV9 and TRBJ1-1, is DSGVTQTPKHLITATGQRVTLRCSPRSGDLSVYWYQQSLDQGLQFLIQYYNGEERAKGNILERFSAQQFPDLHSELNLSSLELGDSALYFCASSIQVGAEAFFGQGTRLTVV.

The CDR3: CASSFGQPSYEQYF. The CDR3 DNA is TGTGCCAGCAGCTTCGGTCAGCCTTCCTACGAGCAGTACTTC. The chain links TRBV5-6 to TRBJ2-7; D is uncertain. The CDR3 length is 14 residues. Trimming removed 2 bases from V and 1 base from J, with 10 bases in between. Germline assignment: CDR1 SGHDT and CDR2 YYEEEE.

By its share, this clonotype is medium-sized. The chain combines TRBV29-1 with TRBJ1-1; 7 bases align to TRBD1. The CDR3 is 15 residues long. V shed 4 bases, J shed 0 bases, and the junction held 8 bases outside the gene matches. Germline V lookup: CDR1 SQVTM, CDR2 ANQGSEA. The CDR3 DNA is TGCAGCGTTGCCGGACAGGCGACCTTGAACACTGAAGCTTTCTTT. Its translation is CSVAGQATLNTEAFF.

This clonotype occurred a few times. V and J are TRBV4-2 and TRBJ2-1; TRBD2 is a possible D gene (5 bases). The germline gives CDR1 LGHNA, CDR2 YNFKEQ. The CDR3 length is 13 residues. With 0 bases removed from V and 7 bases from J, the gap between germline ends came to 7 bases. This CDR3 is CASSQEPGNEQFF. The CDR3 nucleotides are TGTGCCAGCAGCCAAGAACCGGGGAATGAGCAGTTCTTC.

The chain combines TRBV20-1 with TRBJ1-1; 10 bases agree with TRBD1. Trimming at V came to 5 bases and at J to 4 bases, leaving 4 bases not matched to a gene. The CDR3 length is 13 residues. Germline lookup yields CDR1 DFQATT and CDR2 SNEGSKA (reference sequence). CDR3 protein: CSALGTGVTEAFF. The CDR3 nucleotides are TGCAGTGCTCTTGGGACAGGGGTCACTGAAGCTTTCTTT.

V is TRBV7-8 and J is TRBJ1-5, with 11 bases fitting TRBD1. Germline V CDR1 and CDR2: SGHVS, FQNEAQ. Losses at the gene ends were 5 bases for V and 9 bases for J; bases not matched to a gene: 24. The CDR3 has 20 amino acids. DNA for the CDR3: TGTGCCAGCAGCCTAAGCGGACAGGGGGCGCAAGTGGGGGTCTGGGGGCCCCAGCATTTT. Amino acids: CASSLSGQGAQVGVWGPQHF.

The chain recombines TRBV24-1 with TRBJ2-3, with 8 bases that match TRBD2. The J segment lost 5 bases and the V segment lost 9 bases, leaving 6 bases of the junction unmatched. Per germline, CDR1 KGHDR and CDR2 SFDVKD. CDR3 length: 13 residues. The chain's CDR3 is CATARGGRDTQYF. For the CDR3, the DNA is TGTGCCACCGCTCGGGGGGGCAGAGATACGCAGTATTTT.

This clonotype was counted once. The rearrangement links TRBV19 to TRBJ2-7; D is ambiguous. Germline V gene sequence: CDR1 LNHDA, CDR2 SQIVND (reference sequence). This CDR3 has 16 residues. Trimming pared 0 bases from V and 3 bases from J, leaving 15 bases between. CDR3 residues: CASSIDVPAGNYEQYF. DNA for the CDR3: TGTGCCAGTAGTATAGATGTCCCAGCAGGAAACTACGAGCAGTACTTC.

This chain joins TRBV19 and TRBJ2-7; D not certain. Trimming cost V 2 bases and J 0 bases, with 8 bases left between them. The CDR3 totals 14 residues. Germline values: CDR1 LNHDA, CDR2 SQIVND (reference sequence). The CDR3 loop reads CASSIKGYSYEQYF. CDR3 coding DNA: TGTGCCAGTAGTATAAAGGGCTACTCCTACGAGCAGTACTTC.

A note on this clonotype: Possible read error: a much larger clone is one base away. The chain links TRBV2 to TRBJ1-2, with D uncertain. V shed 2 bases and J shed 2 bases, with 6 bases lying between them. Germline lookup yields CDR1 SNHLY and CDR2 FYNNEI. CDR3 length: 13 residues. CDR3 sequence (DNA): TGTGCCAGCAGTGAACAGCCCAACTATGGCTACACCTTC. Its protein is CASSEQPNYGYTF.

V is TRBV21-1 and J is TRBJ2-7; the table calls TRBD2, which could not be checked here. TRBV21-1 is annotated as a pseudogene. The CDR3 totals 16 residues. In nucleotides, the CDR3 is TGTGCCAGCAGCACCCGGACTAGCGGGAGGAGGGGGGAGCAGTACTTC. It codes for CASSTRTSGRRGEQYF.

The table lists this clonotype with a few counts. The V call is TRBV15, the J call TRBJ1-4, with 7 bases aligning to TRBD1. Trimming at V came to 4 bases and at J to 5 bases, leaving 4 bases not matched to a gene. Germline CDR1 and CDR2: LNHNV and YYDKDF (reference sequence). The CDR3 contains 14 residues. DNA of the CDR3: TGTGCCACCAGCACGGGACAGCAGAATGAAAAACTGTTTTTT. It is translated as CATSTGQQNEKLFF.

This clonotype was seen more than once but under ten times. This rearrangement joins TRBV7-2 to TRBJ2-7, with 14 bases that match TRBD2. CDR1 is SGHTA, CDR2 FQGNSA, per germline. The CDR3 consists of 22 residues. The trim removed 2 bases at V and 0 bases at J, leaving 18 bases unmatched. The CDR3, as DNA: TGTGCCAGCAGCTTAATTCCATTCCCCGGACTAGCGGGGGGCCCCAGCTCCTACGAGCAGTACTTC. Amino acids: CASSLIPFPGLAGGPSSYEQYF.

This clonotype showed up just a few times. The V gene is TRBV7-3, the J gene TRBJ2-7, with 8 bases matching TRBD1. CDR3 size: 13 residues. CDR1 is SGHTA and CDR2 is FQGTGA in the germline V gene. Trimming took 2 bases from V and 5 from J; bases not matched to a gene: 2. CDR3 protein: CASSLGQGHEQYF. The CDR3 DNA reads as TGTGCCAGCAGCTTAGGACAGGGCCACGAGCAGTACTTC. The full variable domain, rest sourced from reference TRBV7-3 and TRBJ2-7, is GAGVSQTPSNKVTEKGKYVELRCDPISGHTALYWYRQSLGQGPEFLIYFQGTGAADDSGLPNDRFFAVRPEGSVSTLKIQRTERGDSAVYLCASSLGQGHEQYFGPGTRLTVT.